These 20 T cell receptor beta chains share one sample of origin, sequenced in a study of cytotoxic CD8 clonotypes in ibrutinib-treated CLL. Profiled with immunoSEQ multiplex PCR; TCRdb holds only in-frame clones, not every one. The sample has fewer than 85,000 clones, roughly 83% seen once. Specimen: PBMCs, collected after 12 months of ibrutinib treatment. These receptors were collected from a human donor with chronic lymphocytic leukemia.

The chain carries TRBV21-1 and TRBJ2-1; TRBD2 is the table's D call and was not checked against the DNA. TRBV21-1 is an annotated pseudogene. This CDR3 has 17 amino acids. CDR3 amino acids: CASSTPKFAGGGNEQFF. The CDR3 nucleotides read TGTGCCAGCAGCACGCCCAAGTTCGCGGGAGGGGGCAATGAGCAGTTCTTC.

The chain carries TRBV28 and TRBJ2-7; the match to TRBD1 covers 8 bases. Germline CDR1 MDHEN, CDR2 SYDVKM. This CDR3 contains 13 residues. The J segment lost 12 bases and the V segment lost 8 bases, leaving 15 bases of the junction unmatched. CDR3: CASGVGAGGVGYF. The CDR3 nucleotides are TGTGCCAGCGGGGTAGGGGCAGGGGGCGTTGGGTACTTC.

V is TRBV4-1 and J is TRBJ2-5; 11 positions match TRBD2. This CDR3 contains 16 residues. V dropped 4 bases and J dropped 4; count of bases not matched to a gene: 8. The germline gives CDR1 MGHRA, CDR2 YSYEKL. In DNA, the CDR3 is TGCGCCAGCAGCCGGGATAGCGGGGGGGTAGGAGAGACCCAGTACTTC. This translates into CASSRDSGGVGETQYF.

The rearrangement joins TRBV7-2 to TRBJ2-2; 8 nucleotides line up with TRBD2. The CDR3 runs 15 residues. V gave up 3 bases and J gave up 5 bases; unmatched junction bases: 5. Germline-derived CDR1 and CDR2 are SGHTA and FQGNSA. CDR3 region: CASSFFGGRTGELFF. Here the CDR3 DNA reads TGTGCCAGCAGCTTTTTCGGCGGGAGGACCGGGGAGCTGTTTTTT.

This chain links TRBV25-1 with TRBJ1-2; the D is unclear. With 6 bases removed from V and 6 bases from J, the gap between germline ends came to 11 bases. CDR3 length: 12 amino acids. Germline lookup yields CDR1 MGHDK and CDR2 SYGVNS. The CDR3 loop reads CASRAGPNGYTF. The CDR3 DNA reads TGTGCCAGCAGGGCCGGCCCGAATGGCTACACCTTC.

This rearrangement joins TRBV7-9 to TRBJ2-6; D is undetermined. The germline V and J ends were trimmed by 2 bases and 1 base, with 6 bases remaining between them. The CDR3 is 15 amino acids. Germline assignment: CDR1 SEHNR and CDR2 FQNEAQ (reference sequence). The CDR3 nucleotides read TGTGCCAGCAGCTTATTCCCTTCTGGGGCCAACGTCCTGACTTTC. It specifies CASSLFPSGANVLTF.

The chain joins TRBV27 to TRBJ2-3, with 8 positions matching TRBD1. The V gene's germline CDR1 is MNHEY and CDR2 SMNVEV (reference sequence). This CDR3 comprises 16 residues. Unmatched junction bases numbered 9, after V lost 3 bases and J lost 4 bases. The CDR3, as DNA: TGTGCCAGCAGTTTCACCAGGGGGCTAAGTGCAGATACGCAGTATTTT. This encodes CASSFTRGLSADTQYF.

The gene calls are TRBV19 and TRBJ2-5, with 8 bases that match TRBD1. V was clipped by 9 bases and J by 5 bases; unmatched bases: 11. Germline V gives CDR1 LNHDA, CDR2 SQIVND (reference sequence). This CDR3 contains 14 residues. As DNA, the CDR3 is TGTGCCAGCAAACAGGGGGTGAAAGGGGAGACCCAGTACTTC. Amino acids: CASKQGVKGETQYF.

This clone was counted only a few times. The chain carries TRBV7-9 and TRBJ2-7, with D perhaps TRBD1 (5 bases). CDR1 is SEHNR and CDR2 is FQNEAQ in the germline V gene (reference sequence). The length of the CDR3 is 14 residues. With 6 bases removed from V and 5 bases from J, the gap between germline ends came to 17 bases. CDR3: CASSSGRFRHEQYF. The DNA for the CDR3 is TGTGCCAGCAGTTCAGGGCGGTTTCGCCACGAGCAGTACTTC.

The chain joins TRBV28 to TRBJ2-7; 7 nucleotides match TRBD2. Germline CDR1 and CDR2: MDHEN and SYDVKM. V shed 10 bases and J 0 bases; nucleotides not matched to a gene: 6. This CDR3 is built from 13 residues. The CDR3 bases are TGTGCCACCCTACTAGCGCACTCCTACGAGCAGTACTTC. Translation gives CATLLAHSYEQYF.

This clone was picked up one time. The rearrangement links TRBV10-3 to TRBJ2-7; perhaps TRBD2 as D (6 bases). V lost 8 bases to trimming and J lost 5 bases, with 16 bases between them. CDR1 and CDR2 (germline): ENHRY, SYGVKD. The CDR3 consists of 13 residues. DNA for the CDR3: TGTGCCATCCGCCCCGGCGGGATCGACGAGCAGTACTTC. It specifies CAIRPGGIDEQYF.

V usage is TRBV7-2 and J usage is TRBJ2-1, with 10 bases aligning to TRBD2. This CDR3 has 15 amino acids. The germline V gene has CDR1 SGHTA and CDR2 FQGNSA. After removal of 3 bases from V and 3 bases from J, the junction contained 2 bases not matched to a gene. CDR3 loop: CASSFSGGDYNEQFF. CDR3 bases: TGTGCCAGCAGCTTCAGCGGGGGGGACTACAATGAGCAGTTCTTC. Complete variable domain (other parts from reference TRBV7-2 and TRBJ2-1): GAGVSQSPSNKVTEKGKDVELRCDPISGHTALYWYRQSLGQGLEFLIYFQGNSAPDKSGLPSDRFSAERTGGSVSTLTIQRTQQEDSAVYLCASSFSGGDYNEQFFGPGTRLTVL.

V gene TRBV18 combines with J gene TRBJ2-7, with TRBD1 matching 8 bases. The CDR3 spans 15 residues. Germline-derived CDR1 and CDR2 are KGHSH and LQKENI. J gave up 2 bases and V 3 bases, and 6 bases lay outside the gene matches. CDR3 protein: CASSPRTGSAYEQYF. In nucleotides, the CDR3 is TGTGCCAGCTCACCGAGGACAGGGTCGGCCTACGAGCAGTACTTC. The full variable domain, rest sourced from reference TRBV18 and TRBJ2-7, is NAGVMQNPRHLVRRRGQEARLRCSPMKGHSHVYWYRQLPEEGLKFMVYLQKENIIDESGMPKERFSAEFPKEGPSILRIQQVVRGDSAAYFCASSPRTGSAYEQYFGPGTRLTVT.

This chain uses TRBV13 with TRBJ1-2; no reliable D call. Trimming cost V 2 bases and J 0 bases, with 7 bases left between them. Germline CDR1 and CDR2: PRHDT and FYEKMQ (reference sequence). CDR3 length: 14 residues. The CDR3 sequence is CASSLRGANYGYTF. Written as DNA, the CDR3 is TGTGCCAGCAGCTTAAGAGGAGCTAACTATGGCTACACCTTC.

This chain connects TRBV4-2 to TRBJ1-1; 7 nucleotides match TRBD1. CDR1 and CDR2 from the germline V gene are LGHNA and YNFKEQ. The V segment lost 2 bases and the J segment 4 bases; nucleotides outside the gene matches: 10. The length of the CDR3 is 16 residues. The CDR3 loop is CASSQTWSRGITEAFF. In DNA, the CDR3 is TGTGCCAGCAGCCAAACCTGGTCCAGGGGGATCACTGAAGCTTTCTTT.

The V and J genes are TRBV9 and TRBJ2-1, with D possibly matching TRBD1 (5 bases). Germline V gene sequence: CDR1 SGDLS, CDR2 YYNGEE. The germline V and J ends were trimmed by 4 bases and 2 bases, with 16 bases remaining between them. The CDR3 runs to 16 residues. In nucleotides, the CDR3 is TGTGCCAGCAGCCCGCGCGACTCGACAGCCTACAATGAGCAGTTCTTC. This encodes CASSPRDSTAYNEQFF. The entire variable domain, with the rest obtained from reference TRBV9 and TRBJ2-1, is as follows: DSGVTQTPKHLITATGQRVTLRCSPRSGDLSVYWYQQSLDQGLQFLIQYYNGEERAKGNILERFSAQQFPDLHSELNLSSLELGDSALYFCASSPRDSTAYNEQFFGPGTRLTVL.

This chain connects TRBV15 to TRBJ2-7; 10 positions agree with TRBD1. Germline assignment: CDR1 LNHNV and CDR2 YYDKDF (reference sequence). The CDR3 consists of 14 residues. The trim removed 9 bases at V and 2 bases at J, leaving 7 bases unmatched. CDR3 amino acids: CATSLGQGTYEQYF. CDR3 sequence (DNA): TGTGCCACATCGTTGGGACAGGGGACCTACGAGCAGTACTTC.

The rearrangement links TRBV7-9 to TRBJ2-3, with D unresolved. Germline CDR1 and CDR2: SEHNR and FQNEAQ (reference sequence). CDR3 length: 14 amino acids. The V end lost 5 bases, the J end lost 0 bases, and 9 bases lay between the germline ends. This chain's CDR3 is CASSRAGSTDTQYF. DNA for the CDR3: TGTGCCAGCAGCCGAGCAGGAAGCACAGATACGCAGTATTTT.

The CDR3 sequence: CASSLFGGGNSPLHF. CDR3 coding DNA: TGTGCCAGCAGTTTATTCGGGGGTGGTAATTCACCCCTCCACTTT. This chain links TRBV27 with TRBJ1-6, with D possibly being TRBD1 (5 bases). CDR1 and CDR2 from the germline V gene are MNHEY and SMNVEV (reference sequence). Trimming removed 1 base from V and 6 bases from J, with 10 bases in between. This CDR3 spans 15 amino acids.

The rearrangement uses TRBV6-8 and TRBJ2-7; either TRBD1 or TRBD2 may fit D (5 bases each). V was trimmed by 4 bases and J by 3 bases, leaving 22 bases between them. This CDR3 comprises 17 residues. Germline CDR1 and CDR2: MNHGY and SAAAGT. The CDR3 is CASSLVYRDHKNYEQYF. DNA for the CDR3: TGTGCCAGCAGTTTAGTCTACCGGGACCACAAGAACTACGAGCAGTACTTC.